These 10 T cell receptor beta chains were all obtained from the same sample, sequenced in a study of beta chain features in type 1 diabetes. The authors reverse transcribed all of the isolated RNA, so sequencing captured expressed TCRB transcripts. Sequencing used immunoSEQ multiplex PCR; TCRdb keeps in-frame clones, though not all of them. The sample consists of roughly 350,000 clones, 11% of them appearing once. Material for sequencing was naive CD4+ T cells from blood. The receptor set was obtained from a woman in her 30s in good health.

The chain joins TRBV28 to TRBJ2-3; D gene unclear. Trimming removed 6 bases from V and 6 bases from J, with 16 bases in between. CDR1 MDHEN and CDR2 SYDVKM come from the germline V gene. The CDR3 runs 14 residues. The CDR3 DNA sequence: TGTGCCAGCAGCAAAATAGCCCAGTTGGATACGCAGTATTTT. Protein sequence: CASSKIAQLDTQYF.

This clone was counted between two and nine times. The CDR3 DNA is TGTGCCAGCAGCCTGGGGCTAGCGGATTACAATGAGCAGTTCTTC. Translation gives CASSLGLADYNEQFF. The V call is TRBV7-9, the J call TRBJ2-1; the match to TRBD2 covers 7 bases. The CDR3 extends over 15 amino acids. Germline-derived CDR1 and CDR2 are SEHNR and FQNEAQ (reference sequence). V dropped 5 bases and J dropped 4; count of bases not matched to a gene: 8.

This chain joins TRBV30 and TRBJ1-2; the match to TRBD1 covers 7 bases. Germline CDR1 GTSNPN, CDR2 SVGIG (reference sequence). This CDR3 region has 14 residues. J gave up 0 bases and V 4 bases, and 5 bases lay outside the gene matches. CDR3 DNA: TGTGCCTGGACGCCTACAGGGGCTAACTATGGCTACACCTTC. Amino acids: CAWTPTGANYGYTF.

This chain uses TRBV7-2 with TRBJ1-1, with D possibly matching TRBD1 (5 bases). The CDR3 runs 12 residues. V gave up 1 base and J gave up 7 bases, with 7 bases separating them. Germline V gene sequence: CDR1 SGHTA, CDR2 FQGNSA. The CDR3 nucleotides read TGTGCCAGCAGCTTAGTAGGGGTTGAAGCTTTCTTT. Translated, it gives CASSLVGVEAFF.

A single count supports this clone. The chain carries TRBV2 and TRBJ2-6, with TRBD1 matching 12 bases. CDR1 and CDR2 (germline): SNHLY, FYNNEI. The CDR3 extends over 18 amino acids. V trimming: 4 bases; J trimming: 0 bases; junction bases outside the gene matches: 4. The CDR3 nucleotides are TGTGCCAGCAGTGTAGGGACAGGGGGCCGCTCTGGGGCCAACGTCCTGACTTTC. The encoded protein is CASSVGTGGRSGANVLTF.

The chain recombines TRBV28 with TRBJ2-3; 8 positions agree with TRBD1. The CDR3 runs to 15 residues. V trimming: 6 bases; J trimming: 1 base; junction bases outside the gene matches: 6. Germline CDR1 and CDR2: MDHEN and SYDVKM. CDR3 nucleotide sequence: TGTGCCAGCAGCCAACTACAGGGGGGCACAGATACGCAGTATTTT. Its protein is CASSQLQGGTDTQYF.

The DNA for the CDR3 is TGTGCCAGCAGTACCCAGACAGGGCACACTGAAGCTTTCTTT. It specifies CASSTQTGHTEAFF. This chain uses TRBV2 with TRBJ1-1, with 7 bases that match TRBD1. This CDR3 region has 14 residues. Germline lookup yields CDR1 SNHLY and CDR2 FYNNEI. Germline trimming cut 5 bases from V and 3 bases from J; bases unmatched to any gene: 6.

This clone occurred a few times. V is TRBV25-1 and J is TRBJ2-5, with D unresolved. Germline CDR1 is MGHDK and CDR2 is SYGVNS. Trimming took off 5 bases at V and 3 bases at J, with 4 bases between the two ends. The CDR3 consists of 11 residues. The CDR3 spells CASSHKETQYF. The CDR3 bases are TGTGCCAGCAGTCACAAAGAGACCCAGTACTTC.

This clone was observed a few times. This chain connects TRBV2 to TRBJ2-5; 7 nucleotides align to TRBD1. V lost 6 bases and J lost 5; bases outside the gene matches: 6. This CDR3 is built from 13 residues. Germline V CDR1 and CDR2: SNHLY, FYNNEI. CDR3 protein: CASRGDSWETQYF. Written as DNA, the CDR3 is TGTGCCAGCAGAGGGGACAGCTGGGAGACCCAGTACTTC. The full variable domain, rest sourced from reference TRBV2 and TRBJ2-5, is EPEVTQTPSHQVTQMGQEVILRCVPISNHLYFYWYRQILGQKVEFLVSFYNNEISEKSEIFDDQFSVERPDGSNFTLKIRSTKLEDSAMYFCASRGDSWETQYFGPGTRLLVL.

This clone was counted a few times. The chain joins TRBV7-2 to TRBJ2-2; D possibly corresponds to TRBD2 (6 bases). Germline V CDR1 and CDR2: SGHTA, FQGNSA. V was shortened by 1 base and J by 4 bases, with 7 bases between the two germline ends. CDR3 size: 14 residues. The CDR3 protein is CASSLDGSTGELFF. The CDR3 coding sequence is TGTGCCAGCAGCTTAGACGGGAGCACCGGGGAGCTGTTTTTT.